This TCR beta chain derives from a study of spatial heterogeneity in lung cancer. TCRdb reanalysed the 5' RACE reads using MiXCR and keeps one entry per CDR3 protein. The sample includes around 98,000 distinct CDR3 sequences, around 19% of them seen just once. Time point meaning: blood at routine non-recurrence follow-up after resection. The CDR3 is made up of 14 amino acids. V lost 6 bases to trimming and J lost 5 bases; unmatched junction nucleotides: 6. CDR1 and CDR2 from the germline V gene are WNHNN and SYGVQD (reference sequence). This TCR came from a male donor with early-stage non-small cell lung cancer. The specimen was PBMCs, collected at follow-up. This chain joins TRBV10-1 and TRBJ2-1; 8 bases line up with TRBD2. Here the CDR3 DNA reads TGCGCCAGCAGCTCAAGCGGGAGAGACAATGAGCAGTTCTTC. Translation gives CASSSSGRDNEQFF.